Given below is one TCR beta chain in context. The data originate from a study of blood T cell repertoires in COVID-19. Original data processing: Estimation of nucleated cell counts was performed using reference gene primer amplification. The method was immunoSEQ multiplex PCR; TCRdb's version includes in-frame clones alone and lacks a portion of them. Clone size and V and J calls were adopted from that table, with D and trimming inferred from the DNA. The table includes under 450,000 clones, about nine tenths detected once. Followed longitudinally, the Seattle patients had been enrolled during active infection. Losses at the gene ends were 5 bases for V and 7 bases for J; bases not matched to a gene: 7. Germline values: CDR1 KGHSH, CDR2 LQKENI. This CDR3 has 14 residues.

The rearrangement links TRBV18 to TRBJ1-5; 8 positions agree with TRBD1. The specimen was peripheral blood. The source of this sequence is a woman aged 40 to 50 with COVID-19, enrolled during active disease. The CDR3 loop reads CASSTDRVGQPQHF. For the CDR3, the DNA is TGTGCCAGCTCAACGGACAGGGTGGGCCAGCCCCAGCATTTT.